These T cell receptor beta chains were read from a single sample in a study of identifying expanded T cells in peripheral blood. Profiling relied on immunoSEQ multiplex PCR, and the TCRdb table lists in-frame clones only, not all of them. The sample has roughly 81,000 clones, roughly 84% seen once. Sequenced sample: blood. Every receptor here comes from a person aged 18 to 70 in good health. Each CDR3 is given with its conserved first and last residue.

TRBV7-2	TRBJ2-7	CASSRQPAYEQYF
TRBV19	TRBJ2-7	CASSIEVTGYYEQYF
TRBV7-2	TRBJ2-3	CASSLGPQGSTDTQYF
TRBV27	TRBJ2-3	CASSFSDREITDTQYF
TRBV14	TRBJ2-3	CASGGDFSDTQYF
TRBV9	TRBJ2-3	CASSLAGSTDTQYF
TRBV28	TRBJ1-5	CASRTGVIQPQHF
TRBV19	TRBJ2-2	CASRGSGGTGELFF
TRBV11-3	TRBJ1-1	CASSFAGTEAFF
TRBV11-2	TRBJ1-3	CASSLEGRTGNTIYF
TRBV5-8	TRBJ2-7	CASSLERLQQYF
TRBV28	TRBJ2-2	CASRKTGLAGVNTGELFF
TRBV10-2	TRBJ2-7	CASSETGTSSSYEQYF
TRBV11-3	TRBJ2-6	CASSLDSSGVPSGANVLTF
TRBV4-1	TRBJ2-7	CASSQYRDGYEQYF
TRBV19	TRBJ2-5	CASSIPPGRGGETQYF
TRBV7-2	TRBJ2-5	CASSSSDRTQYF
TRBV7-2	TRBJ1-4	CASSQDRSNEKLFF
TRBV28	TRBJ1-2	CASKLSVSTAPYGYTF
TRBV29-1	TRBJ1-4	CSVEGDGATNEKLFF
TRBV27	TRBJ2-1	CASMSVRRYNEQFF
TRBV6-5	TRBJ2-1	CASSSANDKGTFF
TRBV7-6	TRBJ2-3	CASARGASTDTQYF
TRBV5-1	TRBJ2-2	CASSEDTSNTGELFF
TRBV18	TRBJ1-1	CASSPSGIPEAFF
TRBV6-5	TRBJ2-7	CASRGWTEPYEQYF
TRBV28	TRBJ2-7	CASSFLLAGSYEQYF
TRBV5-4	TRBJ1-3	CASSLQGQSGNTIYF
TRBV29-1	TRBJ2-1	CSANLDYNEQFF
TRBV18	TRBJ1-1	CASSRFRDRGGLEAFF
TRBV18	TRBJ2-7	CASSPRTGDEQYF
TRBV28	TRBJ2-7	CASHSERPRPYEQYF
TRBV27	TRBJ1-5	CASSGQSWDQPQHF
TRBV19	TRBJ1-1	CASRVDRERGAFF
TRBV28	TRBJ2-7	CASSLGPGEQYF
TRBV4-1	TRBJ2-1	CASSLGLAGGPNEQFF
TRBV12-5	TRBJ2-1	CASAIGGYGLAGGPGNEQFF
TRBV5-6	TRBJ2-5	CASSFSGVETQYF
TRBV10-3	TRBJ2-3	CAISVGGGTDTQYF
TRBV9	TRBJ2-7	CASTAGRHKIKTYEQYF
TRBV7-9	TRBJ1-4	CASSLTGGLVEKLFF
TRBV28	TRBJ2-7	CASSSHGVGIYEQYF
TRBV11-2	TRBJ2-2	CASSLLQGALNTGELFF
TRBV4-2	TRBJ1-4	CASSQGDSSTNEKLFF
TRBV27	TRBJ2-5	CASSLSGTGRGTQYF
TRBV7-6	TRBJ1-2	CASSSGTGTYGYTF
TRBV4-1	TRBJ2-7	CASSRGTGDYEQYF
TRBV4-3	TRBJ2-1	CASSQLNLAGKHEQFF
TRBV5-6	TRBJ2-3	CASSSGQGADTQYF
TRBV2	TRBJ1-5	CASSVGQTSNQPQHF
TRBV18	TRBJ2-3	CASSPSADTFTDTQYF
TRBV18	TRBJ1-5	CASSQESNQPQHF
TRBV2	TRBJ2-7	CACIGPGPYEQYF
TRBV7-3	TRBJ2-2	CASRKTLTNTGELFF
TRBV7-2	TRBJ1-1	CASSVGRDTEAFF
TRBV6-5	TRBJ1-1	CASSSAGNTEAFF
TRBV4-1	TRBJ2-5	CASSFSGTGTETQYF
TRBV6-5	TRBJ2-5	CASNPLTGKRTQYF
TRBV29-1	TRBJ2-7	CSVLLAGSYEQYF